Following are 10 T cell receptor beta chains from one sample sequenced in a study of breast tumors, draining lymph nodes, adjacent tissues. Breast cancer patients provided tissue from their axillary draining lymph nodes. MiXCR was run by TCRdb on the multiplex PCR reads, yielding one entry per CDR3 protein. The sample has roughly 86,000 distinct CDR3 sequences; around 20% are singletons. The specimen was axillary lymph node tissue. The receptors derive from a female donor with breast cancer. Some clones in this sample may be carry-over from other donors' samples.

Ten or more counts support this clonotype. The chain carries TRBV7-9 and TRBJ2-7; 9 bases fit TRBD2. After removal of 5 bases from V and 2 bases from J, the junction contained 10 bases not matched to a gene. Germline V gene data show CDR1 as SEHNR and CDR2 as FQNEAQ (reference sequence). The CDR3 loop spans 16 amino acids. Here the CDR3 DNA reads TGTGCCAGCAGCCCGGCGACTAGCGGAGTGACCTACGAGCAGTACTTC. It is translated as CASSPATSGVTYEQYF.

At least ten counts were recorded for this clonotype. The rearrangement links TRBV20-1 to TRBJ2-1, with 7 bases identical to TRBD2. The CDR3 runs to 11 residues. Germline V gene lookup returns CDR1 DFQATT and CDR2 SNEGSKA (reference sequence). The CDR3 sequence is CRAGERNEQFF. CDR3 DNA sequence: TGCAGGGCGGGAGAACGGAATGAGCAGTTCTTC.

This clonotype was seen at least ten times. The J gene is TRBJ2-7, the V gene TRBV9; D uncertain. Germline V gene data show CDR1 as SGDLS and CDR2 as YYNGEE. The CDR3 sequence is 13 residues long. Trimming cost V 5 bases and J 2 bases, with 11 bases left between them. The CDR3 spells CASSPSGTYEQYF. The CDR3 DNA reads TGTGCCAGCAGTCCCAGTGGTACCTACGAGCAGTACTTC.

This clonotype was counted at least ten times. The V and J genes are TRBV19 and TRBJ2-6, with a possible D match to TRBD2 (5 bases). The length of the CDR3 is 14 residues. Trimming removed 5 bases at V and 0 bases at J, with 5 bases between. Germline assignment: CDR1 LNHDA and CDR2 SQIVND (reference sequence). Here the CDR3 DNA reads TGTGCCAGTAGTCGGGGCTCTGGGGCCAACGTCCTGACTTTC. It codes for CASSRGSGANVLTF.

CDR3 nucleotides: TGTGCCAGCAGTACCCGCGGGGAGCAGTACTTC. It encodes CASSTRGEQYF. The V gene is TRBV28, the J gene TRBJ2-7, with TRBD2 as a possible D gene (5 bases). The CDR3 loop spans 11 amino acids. V was pared by 5 bases and J by 7 bases, with 9 bases between. Germline V lookup: CDR1 MDHEN, CDR2 SYDVKM.

This clonotype was picked up many times. The chain recombines TRBV19 with TRBJ1-2; 7 bases match TRBD1. After removal of 5 bases from V and 4 bases from J, the junction contained 7 bases not matched to a gene. CDR3 length: 14 amino acids. Germline V gives CDR1 LNHDA, CDR2 SQIVND (reference sequence). CDR3 nucleotides: TGTGCCAGTAGTGTCTCCGGGACAGCCTATGGCTACACCTTC. Translation: CASSVSGTAYGYTF. Supplemented by reference TRBV19 and TRBJ1-2, the full variable domain reads DGGITQSPKYLFRKEGQNVTLSCEQNLNHDAMYWYRQDPGQGLRLIYYSQIVNDFQKGDIAEGYSVSREKKESFPLTVTSAQKNPTAFYLCASSVSGTAYGYTFGSGTRLTVV.

This chain joins TRBV5-6 and TRBJ2-1, with 10 bases fitting TRBD2. The CDR3 contains 16 residues. V lost 6 bases and J lost 8; bases outside the gene matches: 14. CDR1 and CDR2 (germline): SGHDT, YYEEEE. In DNA, the CDR3 is TGTGCCAGCACCTGGGGGGGACTAGCGACGTTCTATGAGCAGTTCTTC. Its protein product is CASTWGGLATFYEQFF.

There are many counts of this clonotype. This chain joins TRBV7-2 and TRBJ2-3, with 9 bases fitting TRBD2. The CDR3 is 16 amino acids. Germline lookup yields CDR1 SGHTA and CDR2 FQGNSA. V shed 1 base and J 3 bases; nucleotides not matched to a gene: 5. CDR3 sequence reads: CASSLVQLAGTDTQYF. CDR3 in DNA: TGTGCCAGCAGCTTAGTTCAGCTAGCGGGGACAGATACGCAGTATTTT.

V usage is TRBV27 and J usage is TRBJ2-1; 7 bases match TRBD1. Germline V gene data show CDR1 as MNHEY and CDR2 as SMNVEV (reference sequence). This CDR3 is 13 amino acids long. The V segment lost 5 bases and the J segment 7 bases; nucleotides outside the gene matches: 5. The CDR3 loop is CASSILQGNEQFF. CDR3 coding DNA: TGTGCCAGCAGTATCTTACAGGGGAATGAGCAGTTCTTC.

This clonotype was observed many times. This chain links TRBV4-2 with TRBJ1-2; perhaps TRBD1 as D (6 bases). Germline CDR1 LGHNA, CDR2 YNFKEQ. The CDR3 loop spans 17 amino acids. V was shortened by 1 base and J by 3 bases, with 18 bases between the two germline ends. CDR3 sequence: CASSQVDRRRTHYGYTF. The CDR3, as DNA: TGTGCCAGCAGCCAAGTCGACAGGCGCCGAACCCACTATGGCTACACCTTC.